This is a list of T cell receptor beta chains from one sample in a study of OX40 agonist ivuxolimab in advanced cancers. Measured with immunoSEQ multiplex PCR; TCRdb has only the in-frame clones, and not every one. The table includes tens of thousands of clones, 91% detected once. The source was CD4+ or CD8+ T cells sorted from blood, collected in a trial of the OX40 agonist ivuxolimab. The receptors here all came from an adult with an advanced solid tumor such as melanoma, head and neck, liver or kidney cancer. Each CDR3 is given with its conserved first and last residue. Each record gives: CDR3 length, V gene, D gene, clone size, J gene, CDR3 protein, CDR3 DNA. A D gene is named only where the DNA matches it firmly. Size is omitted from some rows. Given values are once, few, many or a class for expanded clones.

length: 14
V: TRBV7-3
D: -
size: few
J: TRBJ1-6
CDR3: CASSLRGVGSPLHF
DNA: TGTGCCAGCAGCTTAAGAGGGGTTGGGTCACCCCTCCACTTT

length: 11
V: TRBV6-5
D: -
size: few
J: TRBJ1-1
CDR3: CASSYGVEAFF
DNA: TGTGCCAGCAGTTACGGAGTTGAAGCTTTCTTT

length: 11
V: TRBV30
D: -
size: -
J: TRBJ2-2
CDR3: CAWSVLGELFF
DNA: TGTGCCTGGAGTGTACTAGGGGAGCTGTTTTTT

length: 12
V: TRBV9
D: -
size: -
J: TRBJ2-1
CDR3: CASSANYNEQFF
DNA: TGTGCCAGCAGCGCAAATTACAATGAGCAGTTCTTC

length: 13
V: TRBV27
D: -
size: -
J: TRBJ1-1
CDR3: CASSLTANTEAFF
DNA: TGTGCCAGCAGTTTGACAGCGAACACTGAAGCTTTCTTT

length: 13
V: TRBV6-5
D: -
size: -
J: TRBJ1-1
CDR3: CASSRIRGTEAFF
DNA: TGTGCCAGCAGTAGGATCCGGGGTACTGAAGCTTTCTTT

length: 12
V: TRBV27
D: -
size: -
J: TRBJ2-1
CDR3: CASSLLGDEQFF
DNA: TGTGCCAGCAGCCTTCTCGGCGATGAGCAGTTCTTC

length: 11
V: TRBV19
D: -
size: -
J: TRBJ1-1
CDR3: CASSIGTEAFF
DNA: TGTGCCAGTAGTATTGGCACTGAAGCTTTCTTT

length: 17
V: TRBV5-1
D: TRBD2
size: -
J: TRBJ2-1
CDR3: CASSEGLAGESNNEQFF
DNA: TGCGCCAGCAGCGAAGGACTAGCGGGAGAGTCGAACAATGAGCAGTTCTTC

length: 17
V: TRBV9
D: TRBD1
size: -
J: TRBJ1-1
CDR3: CASSLGQVGNFLTEAFF
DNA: TGTGCCAGCAGCTTGGGACAGGTGGGCAACTTTCTCACTGAAGCTTTCTTT

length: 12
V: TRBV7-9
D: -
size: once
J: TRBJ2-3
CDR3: CASSLMSRERYF
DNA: TGTGCCAGCAGCTTAATGAGCCGGGAACGGTATTTT

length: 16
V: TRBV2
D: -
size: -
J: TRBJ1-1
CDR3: CATPWALKDAGTEAFF
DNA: TGTGCCACTCCTTGGGCCTTAAAAGATGCGGGGACTGAAGCTTTCTTT

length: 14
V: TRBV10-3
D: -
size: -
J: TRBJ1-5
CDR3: CAISVNPLNQPQHF
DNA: TGTGCCATCAGTGTCAATCCACTCAATCAGCCCCAGCATTTT

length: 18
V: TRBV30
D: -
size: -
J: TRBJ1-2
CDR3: CAWSPPGTETLINYGYTF
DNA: TGTGCCTGGAGTCCTCCCGGGACTGAAACCCTTATTAACTATGGCTACACCTTC

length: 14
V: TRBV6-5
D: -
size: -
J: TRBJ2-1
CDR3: CASSNAWADNEQFF
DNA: TGTGCCAGCAGCAATGCGTGGGCAGACAATGAGCAGTTCTTC

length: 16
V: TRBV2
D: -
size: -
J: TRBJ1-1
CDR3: CASSERHRLMNTEAFF
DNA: TGTGCCAGCAGTGAAAGACACCGTCTCATGAACACTGAAGCTTTCTTT

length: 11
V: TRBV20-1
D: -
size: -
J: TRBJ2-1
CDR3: CSVLLDNEQFF
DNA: TGCAGTGTACTTTTAGACAATGAGCAGTTCTTC

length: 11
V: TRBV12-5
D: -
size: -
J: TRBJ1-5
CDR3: CASGTNQPQHF
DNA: TGTGCTAGTGGGACTAATCAGCCCCAGCATTTT

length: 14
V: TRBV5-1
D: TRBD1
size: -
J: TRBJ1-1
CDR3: CASSLARGTLEAFF
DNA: TGCGCCAGCAGCTTGGCCAGGGGGACCCTTGAAGCTTTCTTT

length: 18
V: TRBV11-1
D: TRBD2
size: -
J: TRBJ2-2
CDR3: CASSTPLAGGPDTGELFF
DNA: TGTGCCAGCAGCACACCACTAGCGGGAGGGCCAGACACCGGGGAGCTGTTTTTT

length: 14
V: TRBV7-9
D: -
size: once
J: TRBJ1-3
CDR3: CASSLDRSQNTIYF
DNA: TGTGCCAGCAGCCTCGACAGATCCCAAAACACCATATATTTT

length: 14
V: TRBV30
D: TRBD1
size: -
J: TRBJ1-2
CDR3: CAWAGTGTNYGYTF
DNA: TGTGCCTGGGCAGGGACAGGAACTAACTATGGCTACACCTTC

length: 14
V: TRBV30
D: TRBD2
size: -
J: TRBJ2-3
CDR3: CAWNLAGVADTQYF
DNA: TGTGCCTGGAACTTAGCGGGAGTGGCAGATACGCAGTATTTT

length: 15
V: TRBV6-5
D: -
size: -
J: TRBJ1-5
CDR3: CASSASFLQGMSQHF
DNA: TGTGCCAGCAGTGCTTCCTTTTTACAGGGAATGTCCCAGCATTTT

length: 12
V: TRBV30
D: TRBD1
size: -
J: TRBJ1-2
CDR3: CACAWDSLRYTF
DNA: TGTGCCTGCGCATGGGACAGCTTACGCTACACCTTC

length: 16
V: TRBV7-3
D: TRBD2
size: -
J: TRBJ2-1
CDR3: CASSLLGIAGGYEQFF
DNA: TGTGCCAGCAGCTTATTAGGAATAGCGGGAGGGTATGAGCAGTTCTTC

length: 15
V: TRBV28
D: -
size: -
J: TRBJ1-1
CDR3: CASSSYRAFRTEAFF
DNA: TGTGCCAGCAGTTCATACAGGGCTTTTAGGACTGAAGCTTTCTTT

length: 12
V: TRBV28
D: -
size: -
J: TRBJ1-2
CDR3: CASRFVNYGYTF
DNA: TGTGCCAGCAGGTTCGTTAACTATGGCTACACCTTC

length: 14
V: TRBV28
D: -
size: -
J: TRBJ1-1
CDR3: CASNLPTRNTEAFF
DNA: TGTGCCAGCAACCTCCCGACAAGGAACACTGAAGCTTTCTTT

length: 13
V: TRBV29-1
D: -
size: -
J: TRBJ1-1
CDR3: CSVVAAGPTEAFF
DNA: TGCAGCGTTGTGGCGGCAGGGCCCACTGAAGCTTTCTTT

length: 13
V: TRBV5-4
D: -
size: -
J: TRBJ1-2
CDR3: CASSLGGLGGYTF
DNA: TGTGCCAGCAGCTTAGGGGGGCTGGGGGGCTACACCTTC

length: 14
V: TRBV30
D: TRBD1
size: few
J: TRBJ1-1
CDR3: CAWSVGQGTTEAFF
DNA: TGTGCCTGGAGTGTGGGACAGGGTACGACGGAAGCTTTCTTT

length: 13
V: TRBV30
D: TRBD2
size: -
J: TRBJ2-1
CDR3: CAWKGTSSGEQFF
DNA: TGTGCCTGGAAAGGGACTAGCTCTGGAGAGCAGTTCTTC

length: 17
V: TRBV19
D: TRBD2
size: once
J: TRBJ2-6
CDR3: CASNKREDFSGANVLTF
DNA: TGTGCCAGCAATAAGCGGGAGGATTTCTCTGGGGCCAACGTCCTGACTTTC

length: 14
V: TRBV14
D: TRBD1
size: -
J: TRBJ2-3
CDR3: CASSPGTDTDTQYF
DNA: TGTGCCAGCAGTCCCGGGACAGACACAGATACGCAGTATTTT

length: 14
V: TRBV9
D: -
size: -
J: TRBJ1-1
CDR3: CASSVALGTTEAFF
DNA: TGTGCCAGCAGCGTAGCCCTGGGCACCACTGAAGCTTTCTTT

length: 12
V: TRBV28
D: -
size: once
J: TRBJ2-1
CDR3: CASSLWLDEQFF
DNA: TGTGCCAGCAGTTTATGGTTAGATGAGCAGTTCTTC

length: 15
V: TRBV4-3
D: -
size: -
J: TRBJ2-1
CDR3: CASSQDGRTYNEQFF
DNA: TGCGCCAGCAGCCAAGACGGACGAACCTACAATGAGCAGTTCTTC

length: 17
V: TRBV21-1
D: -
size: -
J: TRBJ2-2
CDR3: CARIDGGLAGNTGELFF
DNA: TGTGCCAGAATCGACGGGGGGCTAGCGGGAAACACCGGGGAGCTGTTTTTT

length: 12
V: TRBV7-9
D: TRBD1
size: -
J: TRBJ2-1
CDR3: CASSLRTGGEFF
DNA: TGTGCCAGCAGCTTAAGGACAGGGGGCGAGTTCTTC

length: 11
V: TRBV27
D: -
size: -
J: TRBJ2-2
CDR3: CASSVTGELFF
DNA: TGTGCCAGCAGCGTAACCGGGGAGCTGTTTTTT

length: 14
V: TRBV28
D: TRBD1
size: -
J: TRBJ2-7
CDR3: CASSPGTGGYEQYF
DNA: TGTGCCAGCTCCCCCGGGACAGGGGGGTACGAGCAGTACTTC

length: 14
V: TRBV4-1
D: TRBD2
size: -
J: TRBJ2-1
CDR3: CASSPSGVYNEQFF
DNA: TGCGCCAGCAGCCCTAGCGGCGTCTACAATGAGCAGTTCTTC

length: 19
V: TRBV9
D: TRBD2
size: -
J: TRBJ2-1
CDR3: CASSAGQGPLAGGMIEQFF
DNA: TGTGCCAGCAGCGCGGGACAGGGGCCACTAGCGGGAGGGATGATTGAGCAGTTCTTC

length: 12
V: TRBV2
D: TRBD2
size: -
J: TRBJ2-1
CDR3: CASSGGAGGSFF
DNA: TGTGCCAGCAGTGGAGGAGCGGGAGGATCCTTCTTC

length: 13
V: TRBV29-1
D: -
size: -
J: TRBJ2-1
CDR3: CSAYPDNLNEQFF
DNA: TGCAGCGCATACCCTGATAACCTTAATGAGCAGTTCTTC

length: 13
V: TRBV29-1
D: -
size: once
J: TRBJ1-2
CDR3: CSVEDKPSYGYTF
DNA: TGCAGCGTTGAAGATAAGCCCAGCTATGGCTACACCTTC

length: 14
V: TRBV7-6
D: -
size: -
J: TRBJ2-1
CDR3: CASSLVGGIREQFF
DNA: TGTGCCAGCAGCTTAGTAGGGGGGATCAGGGAGCAGTTCTTC

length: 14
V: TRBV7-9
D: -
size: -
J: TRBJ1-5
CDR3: CASSPQESTQPQHF
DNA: TGTGCCAGCAGTCCACAGGAAAGTACGCAGCCCCAGCATTTT

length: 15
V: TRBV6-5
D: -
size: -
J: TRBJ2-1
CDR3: CASSGTGEVYNEQFF
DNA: TGTGCCAGCAGTGGCACAGGGGAGGTTTACAATGAGCAGTTCTTC

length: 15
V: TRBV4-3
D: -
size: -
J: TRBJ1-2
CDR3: CASSRGIAVLNGYTF
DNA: TGCGCCAGCTCAAGGGGGATAGCAGTACTTAATGGCTACACCTTC

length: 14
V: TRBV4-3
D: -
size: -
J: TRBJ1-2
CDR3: CASSQEGFYDGYTF
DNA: TGCGCCAGCAGCCAAGAAGGGTTTTACGATGGCTACACCTTC

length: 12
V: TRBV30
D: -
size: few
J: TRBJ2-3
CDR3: CAWSVRTDTQYF
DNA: TGTGCCTGGAGTGTACGCACAGATACGCAGTATTTT

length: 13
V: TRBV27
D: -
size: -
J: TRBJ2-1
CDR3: CASSLLLYSEQFF
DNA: TGTGCCAGCAGTTTACTCCTTTATTCTGAGCAGTTCTTC

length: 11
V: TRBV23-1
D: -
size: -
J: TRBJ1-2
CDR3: CPPGGIYGYTF
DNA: TGCCCCCCTGGAGGGATCTATGGCTACACCTTC

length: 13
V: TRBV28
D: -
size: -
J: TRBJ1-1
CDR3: CASSFLGETEAFF
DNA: TGTGCCAGCAGTTTTTTAGGGGAGACTGAAGCTTTCTTT

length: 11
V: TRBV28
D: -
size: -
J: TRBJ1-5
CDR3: CASSDVRPQHF
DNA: TGTGCCAGCAGTGATGTTCGGCCCCAGCATTTT